This record looks at one T cell receptor (beta chain) sequence and its context. The V end lost 9 bases, the J end lost 7 bases, and 20 bases lay between the germline ends. The CDR3 has 14 amino acids. The germline V gene encodes CDR1 KGHDR and CDR2 SFDVKD. Time point meaning: patch test 2, 6 weeks after DPC sensitization. Treatment reported: therapeutic diphenylcyclopropenone sensitization with weekly scalp DPC. Every donor had alopecia and was 18 to 70 years old; all were suitable for DPC. These data originate in a study of human T cells and chemical hapten exposure. Each cDNA molecule in the library carried unique molecular identifiers. TCRdb independently ran MiXCR on the RACE reads; one entry per CDR3 protein. The table lists around 50,000 distinct CDR3 sequences, just under 10% of them singletons.

The rearrangement links TRBV24-1 to TRBJ1-1, with D possibly TRBD1 on 5 matching bases. Sample: whole blood, taken in connection with sensitization to the hapten diphenylcyclopropenone (DPC). This TCR derives from a woman between 50 and 59 years old with alopecia areata. Some clones in this sample may be carry-over from other donors' samples. The CDR3 here is CATGWGGGLDEAFF. For the CDR3, the DNA is TGTGCCACCGGCTGGGGCGGGGGATTAGATGAAGCTTTCTTT.